The 21 T cell receptor beta chains in this list originate from one sample, sequenced in a study of blood T cell repertoires in COVID-19. Repertoires were generated with immunoSEQ multiplex PCR, while TCRdb's copy carries only in-frame clones and drops some. The data contain approximately 240,000 clones, about 79% of them singletons. The sample consisted of PBMCs or T cells enriched from blood (not recorded which). Source of these receptors: a woman between 40 and 55 years old with acute COVID-19.

The genes are TRBV19 and TRBJ1-5, with 7 bases matching TRBD1. Germline V gene data show CDR1 as LNHDA and CDR2 as SQIVND (reference sequence). The trim removed 3 bases at V and 4 bases at J, leaving 12 bases unmatched. This CDR3 has 17 residues. The CDR3, as DNA: TGTGCCAGTAGTATGGCTTCCACAGGGGTAAGGAATCAGCCCCAGCATTTT. As protein: CASSMASTGVRNQPQHF.

The chain links TRBV6-5 to TRBJ2-7; possibly TRBD2 for D (7 bases). Germline CDR1 reads MNHEY; CDR2 reads SVGAGI. V lost 4 bases, J lost 5 bases, and 15 bases lay in between. The CDR3 totals 14 residues. The CDR3: CASSSFKGGDEQYF. CDR3 in DNA: TGTGCCAGCAGTTCCTTTAAGGGGGGGGACGAGCAGTACTTC.

The chain is built from TRBV27 and TRBJ1-4, with 7 bases identical to TRBD1. CDR1 MNHEY and CDR2 SMNVEV come from the germline V gene (reference sequence). Losses at the gene ends were 3 bases for V and 8 bases for J; bases not matched to a gene: 6. CDR3 length equals 14 residues. The chain's CDR3 is CASSLDRRREKLFF. DNA for the CDR3: TGTGCCAGCAGTTTGGACAGGAGACGAGAAAAACTGTTTTTT.

This rearrangement joins TRBV3-1 (or the pseudogene TRBV3-2) to TRBJ2-3; 7 nucleotides agree with TRBD1. V lost 1 base and J lost 2; bases outside the gene matches: 6. From germline, CDR1 is LGHDT and CDR2 YNNKEL (reference sequence). The CDR3 loop spans 16 amino acids. DNA of the CDR3: TGTGCCAGCAGCCAAGGAGGTACAGGGGTCACAGATACGCAGTATTTT. Translation: CASSQGGTGVTDTQYF.

The chain joins TRBV2 to TRBJ2-7, with TRBD2 as a possible D gene (6 bases). The CDR3 is 13 amino acids. Germline CDR1 SNHLY, CDR2 FYNNEI. The ends were cut back, 5 bases at V and 3 bases at J, with 11 bases in the middle. CDR3 protein: CASSRSTSYEQYF. DNA for the CDR3: TGTGCCAGCAGTCGGTCGACTAGCTACGAGCAGTACTTC.

This chain joins TRBV4-3 and TRBJ1-4; tentative D call: TRBD1 (6 bases). Germline loops: CDR1 LGHNA, CDR2 YSLEER. There are 18 residues in the CDR3. Deletions cut 0 bases from V and 6 bases from J, with 20 bases between. CDR3 sequence (DNA): TGCGCCAGCAGCCAAGATCCCCCTTTGACAGGAGGACATGAAAAACTGTTTTTT. This translates into CASSQDPPLTGGHEKLFF.

This clone was observed a few times. The gene calls are TRBV11-2 and TRBJ1-1; the D is unclear. Looked up from germline, CDR1 is SGHAT and CDR2 is FQNNGV. The CDR3 extends over 17 amino acids. Trimming left V 5 bases short and J 0 bases short, with 19 bases between. The CDR3 nucleotides read TGTGCCAGCAGCCCAAGACGGAGAGGCGTTATGAACACTGAAGCTTTCTTT. It encodes CASSPRRRGVMNTEAFF.

J is TRBJ2-4 and V is TRBV18; 8 nucleotides line up with TRBD2. The CDR3 has 18 amino acids. V dropped 0 bases and J dropped 0; count of bases not matched to a gene: 7. Germline CDR1 is KGHSH and CDR2 is LQKENI. CDR3 in amino acids: CASSPPDSGNLAKNIQYF. CDR3 DNA sequence: TGTGCCAGCTCACCACCCGATAGCGGGAACTTAGCCAAAAACATTCAGTACTTC.

This chain connects TRBV4-3 to TRBJ2-2, with D possibly TRBD1 on 5 matching bases. The CDR3 length is 16 residues. V lost 0 bases and J lost 7, with 15 bases in between. Germline CDR1 and CDR2: LGHNA and YSLEER. The CDR3 DNA reads as TGCGCCAGCAGCCAAGATGGGGCAGGGTACGGCGGGGAGCTGTTTTTT. Translating gives CASSQDGAGYGGELFF.

This clone was seen once. The V and J genes are TRBV28 and TRBJ2-1; D is perhaps TRBD2 (5 bases). Germline CDR1 and CDR2: MDHEN and SYDVKM. There are 15 residues in the CDR3. The V and J ends lost 8 bases and 7 bases respectively, with 21 bases between them. This chain's CDR3 is CASRPRGSGWNEQFF. Here the CDR3 DNA reads TGTGCCAGCCGCCCCAGAGGGAGTGGGTGGAATGAGCAGTTCTTC. Full variable domain (outside the CDR3, taken from reference TRBV28 and TRBJ2-1): DVKVTQSSRYLVKRTGEKVFLECVQDMDHENMFWYRQDPGLGLRLIYFSYDVKMKEKGDIPEGYSVSREKKERFSLILESASTNQTSMYLCASRPRGSGWNEQFFGPGTRLTVL.

This rearrangement joins TRBV29-1 to TRBJ2-7, with 10 nucleotides matching TRBD1. V was clipped by 6 bases and J by 6 bases; unmatched bases: 8. The CDR3 is 13 amino acids. CDR1 is SQVTM and CDR2 is ANQGSEA in the germline V gene. The CDR3 loop reads CSVPSGQGVEQYF. The CDR3 DNA follows: TGCAGCGTCCCCTCCGGACAGGGGGTCGAGCAGTACTTC.

The chain combines TRBV24-1 with TRBJ1-2; 9 bases match TRBD1. V was clipped by 4 bases and J by 5 bases; unmatched bases: 13. The CDR3 loop spans 17 amino acids. Germline V gene lookup returns CDR1 KGHDR and CDR2 SFDVKD. CDR3 coding DNA: TGTGCCACCAGTGACCCTACTACAGGGGGCAGTACGTATGGCTACACCTTC. Translation: CATSDPTTGGSTYGYTF.

This chain joins TRBV12-3 or TRBV12-4 and TRBJ1-3; possible D gene TRBD1, 6 bases. Trimming removed 9 bases at V and 3 bases at J, with 12 bases between. The CDR3 has 13 residues. CDR3: CASNRDNGNTIYF. CDR3 sequence (DNA): TGTGCCAGTAACAGGGATAATGGAAACACCATATATTTT.

The J gene is TRBJ1-5, the V gene TRBV9, with unresolved D. The germline V and J ends were trimmed by 1 base and 7 bases, with 24 bases remaining between them. The CDR3 length is 18 residues. Germline values: CDR1 SGDLS, CDR2 YYNGEE. The CDR3 coding sequence is TGTGCCAGCAGCGTAATTAGTGGGGAGAACAAAGACGGACAGCCCCAGCATTTT. Its translation: CASSVISGENKDGQPQHF.

CDR3 amino acids: CASSEGLSNQPQHF. In DNA form, the CDR3 reads TGTGCCAGCAGTGAAGGTCTTAGCAATCAGCCCCAGCATTTT. J is TRBJ1-5 and V is TRBV2; D gene ambiguous. Germline V gene sequence: CDR1 SNHLY, CDR2 FYNNEI. V was trimmed by 1 base and J by 0 bases, leaving 4 bases between them. The CDR3 is 14 amino acids.

The chain links TRBV3-1 (or the pseudogene TRBV3-2) to TRBJ2-1; D perhaps matches TRBD1 (6 bases). The CDR3 spans 14 residues. Trimming removed 4 bases from V and 3 bases from J, with 10 bases in between. Germline V CDR1 and CDR2: LGHDT, YNNKEL (reference sequence). The CDR3 nucleotides read TGTGCCAGCAGCCCCCGACAGGTCTACAATGAGCAGTTCTTC. This translates into CASSPRQVYNEQFF.

The chain carries TRBV5-5 and TRBJ1-6; 7 bases fit TRBD1. The length of the CDR3 is 15 residues. The V segment lost 2 bases and the J segment 10 bases; nucleotides outside the gene matches: 9. Germline V gene sequence: CDR1 SGHKS, CDR2 YYEKEE (reference sequence). The CDR3 sequence: CASSFSGAGGSPLHF. The CDR3 DNA is TGTGCCAGCAGCTTTTCGGGTGCAGGGGGATCACCCCTCCACTTT. Filled out from reference TRBV5-5 and TRBJ1-6, the complete variable domain reads DAGVTQSPTHLIKTRGQQVTLRCSPISGHKSVSWYQQVLGQGPQFIFQYYEKEERGRGNFPDRFSARQFPNYSSELNVNALLLGDSALYLCASSFSGAGGSPLHFGNGTRLTVT.

The V and J genes are TRBV6-5 and TRBJ1-2; TRBD1 aligns across 7 bases. The V segment lost 5 bases and the J segment 3 bases; nucleotides outside the gene matches: 3. Germline V gene lookup returns CDR1 MNHEY and CDR2 SVGAGI. There are 13 residues in the CDR3. In DNA, the CDR3 is TGTGCCAGCAGTCCACAGGGGCACTATGGCTACACCTTC. Its protein product is CASSPQGHYGYTF.

This rearrangement joins TRBV14 to TRBJ2-2; 12 positions agree with TRBD2. This CDR3 is built from 17 residues. J lost 6 bases, V lost 4 bases, and 9 bases had no gene match. The germline V gene has CDR1 SGHDN and CDR2 FVKESK. The CDR3 nucleotides read TGTGCCAGCAGCCGGCAGACTAGCGGGAGACTCGCCGGGGAGCTGTTTTTT. Its protein product is CASSRQTSGRLAGELFF.

CDR3 region: CASSSRLAGSTDTQYF. The CDR3 region has the DNA TGTGCCAGCAGCTCCCGGCTAGCGGGGAGCACAGATACGCAGTATTTT. The J gene is TRBJ2-3, the V gene TRBV5-4; 9 nucleotides agree with TRBD2. The junction had 5 bases not matched to a gene; V was cut back by 3 bases and J by 0 bases. The CDR3 runs to 16 residues. The germline gives CDR1 SGHNT, CDR2 YYREEE (reference sequence).

This clone was counted a few times. The CDR3 protein is CASSQEGRTGLFGAQYF. Here the CDR3 DNA reads TGTGCCAGCAGCCAAGAAGGGAGGACAGGGCTATTCGGGGCCCAGTACTTC. The rearrangement links TRBV3-1 (or the pseudogene TRBV3-2) to TRBJ2-5, with 8 bases fitting TRBD1. The CDR3 is made up of 17 amino acids. Looked up from germline, CDR1 is LGHDT and CDR2 is YNNKEL (reference sequence). The junction had 15 bases not matched to a gene; V was cut back by 0 bases and J by 9 bases.